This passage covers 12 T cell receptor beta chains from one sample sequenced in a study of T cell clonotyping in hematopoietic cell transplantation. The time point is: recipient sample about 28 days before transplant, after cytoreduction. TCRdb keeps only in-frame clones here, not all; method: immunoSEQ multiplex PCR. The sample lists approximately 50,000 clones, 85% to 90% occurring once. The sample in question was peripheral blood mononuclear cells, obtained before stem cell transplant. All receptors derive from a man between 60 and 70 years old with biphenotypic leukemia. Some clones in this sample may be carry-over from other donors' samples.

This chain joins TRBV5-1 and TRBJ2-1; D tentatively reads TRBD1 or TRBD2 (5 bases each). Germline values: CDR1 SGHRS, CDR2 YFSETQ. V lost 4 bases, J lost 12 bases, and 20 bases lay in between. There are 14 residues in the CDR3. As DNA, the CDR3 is TGCGCCAGCAGCAAGGGGACGGGCCAAGGTGTGCAGTTCTTC. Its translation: CASSKGTGQGVQFF.

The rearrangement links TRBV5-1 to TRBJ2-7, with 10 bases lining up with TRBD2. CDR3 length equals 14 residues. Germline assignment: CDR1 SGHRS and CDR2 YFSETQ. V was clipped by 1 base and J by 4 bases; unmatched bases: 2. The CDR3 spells CASSLSSGRYEQYF. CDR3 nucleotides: TGCGCCAGCAGCTTGTCTAGCGGGAGATACGAGCAGTACTTC.

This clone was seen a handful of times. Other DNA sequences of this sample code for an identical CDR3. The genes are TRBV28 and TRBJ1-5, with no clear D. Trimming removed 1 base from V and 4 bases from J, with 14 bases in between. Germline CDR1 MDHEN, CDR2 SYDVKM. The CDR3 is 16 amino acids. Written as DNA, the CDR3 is TGTGCCAGCAGTTTATCCCAAGACGGAGGAAATCAGCCCCAGCATTTT. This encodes CASSLSQDGGNQPQHF. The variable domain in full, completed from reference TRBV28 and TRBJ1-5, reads DVKVTQSSRYLVKRTGEKVFLECVQDMDHENMFWYRQDPGLGLRLIYFSYDVKMKEKGDIPEGYSVSREKKERFSLILESASTNQTSMYLCASSLSQDGGNQPQHFGDGTRLSIL.

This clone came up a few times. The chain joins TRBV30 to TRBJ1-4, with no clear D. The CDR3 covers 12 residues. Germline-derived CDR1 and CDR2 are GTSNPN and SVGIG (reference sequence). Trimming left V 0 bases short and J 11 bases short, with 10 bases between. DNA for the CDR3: TGTGCCTGGAGTGTACCACCTGGGAAACTGTTTTTT. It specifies CAWSVPPGKLFF.

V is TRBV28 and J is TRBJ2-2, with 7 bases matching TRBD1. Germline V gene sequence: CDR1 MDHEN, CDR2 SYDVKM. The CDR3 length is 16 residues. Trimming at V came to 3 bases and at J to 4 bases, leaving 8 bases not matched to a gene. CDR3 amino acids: CASSFHRGVGTGELFF. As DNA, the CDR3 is TGTGCCAGCAGTTTCCACAGGGGTGTCGGCACCGGGGAGCTGTTTTTT.

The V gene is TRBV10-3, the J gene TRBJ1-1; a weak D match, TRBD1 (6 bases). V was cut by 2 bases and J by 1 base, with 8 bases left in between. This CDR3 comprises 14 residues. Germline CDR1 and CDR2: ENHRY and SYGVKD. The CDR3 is CAISEDRSNTEAFF. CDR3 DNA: TGTGCCATCAGTGAGGACAGGTCGAACACTGAAGCTTTCTTT.

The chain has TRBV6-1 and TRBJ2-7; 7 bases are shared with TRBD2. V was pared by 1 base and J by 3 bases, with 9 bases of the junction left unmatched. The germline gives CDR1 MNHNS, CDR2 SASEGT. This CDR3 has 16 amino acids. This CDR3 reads CASSEGREGKDYEQYF. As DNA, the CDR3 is TGTGCCAGCAGTGAAGGAAGGGAGGGAAAGGACTACGAGCAGTACTTC.

Here the CDR3 reads CASSLEGAQPQHF. CDR3 coding DNA: TGTGCCAGCAGTTTGGAGGGAGCCCAGCCCCAGCATTTT. The chain combines TRBV28 with TRBJ1-5; D is unresolved. The CDR3 extends over 13 amino acids. The germline V gene has CDR1 MDHEN and CDR2 SYDVKM. V was trimmed by 3 bases and J by 7 bases, leaving 10 bases between them.

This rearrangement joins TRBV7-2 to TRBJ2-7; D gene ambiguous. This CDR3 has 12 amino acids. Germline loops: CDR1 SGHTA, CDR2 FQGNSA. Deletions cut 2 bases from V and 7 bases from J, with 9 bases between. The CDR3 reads CASSLLGLEQYF. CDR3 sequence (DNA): TGTGCCAGCAGCTTACTAGGGTTAGAGCAGTACTTC. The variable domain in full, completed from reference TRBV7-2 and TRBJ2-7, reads GAGVSQSPSNKVTEKGKDVELRCDPISGHTALYWYRQSLGQGLEFLIYFQGNSAPDKSGLPSDRFSAERTGGSVSTLTIQRTQQEDSAVYLCASSLLGLEQYFGPGTRLTVT.

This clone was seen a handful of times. The CDR3 reads CASGREGYGYTF. The CDR3 nucleotides read TGTGCCAGCGGGCGGGAAGGATATGGCTACACCTTC. This rearrangement joins TRBV6-5 to TRBJ1-2; D call uncertain. Germline CDR1 MNHEY, CDR2 SVGAGI. The CDR3 sequence is 12 residues long. Trimming removed 8 bases at V and 5 bases at J, with 12 bases between.

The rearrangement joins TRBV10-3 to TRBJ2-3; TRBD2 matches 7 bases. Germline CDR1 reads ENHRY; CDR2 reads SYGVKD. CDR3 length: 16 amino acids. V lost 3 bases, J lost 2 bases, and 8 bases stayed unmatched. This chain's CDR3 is CAISEYVAGATDTQYF. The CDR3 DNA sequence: TGTGCCATCAGTGAATACGTGGCGGGAGCCACAGATACGCAGTATTTT.

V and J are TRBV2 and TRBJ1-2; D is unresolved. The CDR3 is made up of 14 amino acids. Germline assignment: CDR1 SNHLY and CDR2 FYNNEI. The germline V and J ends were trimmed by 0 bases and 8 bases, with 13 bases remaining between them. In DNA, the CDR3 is TGTGCCAGCAGTGAAGCGCTTCATGTAGGAGGCTACACCTTC. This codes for CASSEALHVGGYTF.